This is a list of T cell receptor beta chains from one sample in a study of human T cells and chemical hapten exposure. TCRdb re-derived calls from the RACE reads in MiXCR, one entry per CDR3 protein. This sample carries tens of thousands of distinct CDR3 sequences, 10% to 15% of them seen once, and the ten largest clones take approximately 5%. Sample: whole blood, taken in connection with sensitization to the hapten diphenylcyclopropenone (DPC). Source of these receptors: a woman between 50 and 59 years old with alopecia areata. Some clones in this sample may be carry-over from other donors' samples. The CDR3 runs from the conserved cysteine through the conserved F or W. Each record gives: clone size, V gene, J gene, CDR3 protein. Clone size is not always given. Where it is, it says once, few, many or a class for expanded clones.

few,TRBV7-3,TRBJ2-1,CASSSLGTSSNHWVNEQFF
few,TRBV4-1,TRBJ2-1,CASSGSGASYNEQFF
NA,TRBV9,TRBJ2-1,CASSVANEQFF
few,TRBV7-9,TRBJ2-7,CASSLFHEQYF
NA,TRBV11-2,TRBJ2-1,CASASAGKGHEQFF
NA,TRBV6-5,TRBJ2-5,CASSYGGLAGDQQETQYF
many,TRBV20-1,TRBJ2-4,CSAARGGSSAKNIQYF
few,TRBV2,TRBJ1-1,CASSPQLNTEAFF
many,TRBV20-1,TRBJ2-7,CSARPGHTPGEQYF
many,TRBV29-1,TRBJ1-1,CSVLLAPGDTEAFF
few,TRBV29-1,TRBJ1-1,CSAGADGMNTEAFF
many,TRBV7-2,TRBJ1-3,CASSLDGLGGNTIYF
many,TRBV7-7,TRBJ2-1,CASSPARVMRGNEQFF
few,TRBV30,TRBJ2-3,CAWSKLAGETGTQYF
NA,TRBV7-9,TRBJ2-3,CASSLGSTESTDTQYF
few,TRBV5-1,TRBJ1-1,CASRLGTENTEAFF
few,TRBV6-5,TRBJ1-6,CASRRNRDNSPLHF
many,TRBV3-1,TRBJ2-2,CASSPRTGSGELFF
NA,TRBV7-2,TRBJ2-1,CASNPWGTDNEQFF
many,TRBV6-4,TRBJ2-1,CASSKAGVGVNEQFF
few,TRBV7-8,TRBJ1-2,CASSPRQGGIGGYTF
many,TRBV2,TRBJ2-7,CASSPTSDSYEQYF
many,TRBV7-9,TRBJ1-2,CASSSGYGYTF
few,TRBV2,TRBJ1-4,CASKGDSEKLFF
NA,TRBV6-2/TRBV6-3,TRBJ1-1,CASSSTLQGVRAFF
many,TRBV2,TRBJ1-1,CASSPQGMRTEAFF
NA,TRBV5-4,TRBJ2-2,CASTEGTGPNTGELFF
few,TRBV3-1,TRBJ2-7,CASSHAWDRSYEQYF
few,TRBV3-1,TRBJ2-2,CASSQDISNTGELFF
many,TRBV29-1,TRBJ2-1,CSATGLYNEQFF
many,TRBV20-1,TRBJ2-3,CSAPSSSSPFTDTQYF
few,TRBV5-1,TRBJ1-1,CASNPRGGTEAFF
once,TRBV5-1,TRBJ1-5,CASSLGPGTSNQPQHF
NA,TRBV20-1,TRBJ2-7,CSARDRTSGIYEQYF
many,TRBV29-1,TRBJ1-1,CSVVTVNTEAFF
many,TRBV18,TRBJ1-1,CASSLESGGLSPLNTEAFF
many,TRBV2,TRBJ1-1,CASSEVGPPLGTEAFF
many,TRBV7-9,TRBJ2-1,CASSPGLGDDNEQFF
many,TRBV20-1,TRBJ2-7,CSARPGTTLAYEQYF
many,TRBV7-9,TRBJ2-7,CASSLADRGRNEQYF
NA,TRBV21-1,TRBJ2-2,CASSKARTYQNTGELFF
many,TRBV27,TRBJ2-1,CASHPTGLYNEQFF
few,TRBV7-2,TRBJ2-3,CASSLVVADTDTQYF
NA,TRBV29-1,TRBJ1-2,CSVAGNYGYTF
few,TRBV5-1,TRBJ1-3,CASSGTGGNTIYF
few,TRBV12-3/TRBV12-4,TRBJ1-6,CASSLAGDLNSPLHF
many,TRBV24-1,TRBJ2-3,CATSDPREGAADTQYF
many,TRBV6-5,TRBJ2-1,CASTGSSLGNEQFF
NA,TRBV12-3/TRBV12-4,TRBJ2-3,CASVLAGTDTQYF
few,TRBV18,TRBJ1-5,CASSPPPGGPNQPQHF
NA,TRBV20-1,TRBJ2-2,CSASYRGVAGELFF
NA,TRBV2,TRBJ1-5,CASRMDRGNQPQHF
NA,TRBV5-1,TRBJ2-3,CASSLDLGTDTQYF
many,TRBV20-1,TRBJ1-6,CSARSTGNSPLHF
many,TRBV3-1,TRBJ2-2,CASSPQPGSGELFF
few,TRBV10-3,TRBJ2-5,CAISESGPRQNQETQYF
many,TRBV28,TRBJ1-2,CASSTESYDYTF
NA,TRBV18,TRBJ2-7,CASSPEYEQYF
few,TRBV5-1,TRBJ2-7,CASRRTWTSDNEQYF
many,TRBV29-1,TRBJ1-5,CSVPGQGVGWPQHF